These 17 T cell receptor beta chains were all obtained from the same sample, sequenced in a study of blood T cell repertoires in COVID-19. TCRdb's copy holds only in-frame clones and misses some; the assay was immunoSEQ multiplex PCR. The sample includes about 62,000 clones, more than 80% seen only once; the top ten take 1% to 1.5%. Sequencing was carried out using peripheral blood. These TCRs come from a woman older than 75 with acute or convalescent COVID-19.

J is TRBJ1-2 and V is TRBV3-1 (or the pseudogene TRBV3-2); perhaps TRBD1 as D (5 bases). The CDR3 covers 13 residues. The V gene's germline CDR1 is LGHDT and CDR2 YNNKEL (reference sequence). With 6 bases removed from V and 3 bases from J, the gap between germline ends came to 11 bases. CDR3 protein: CASRQQGDYGYTF. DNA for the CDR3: TGTGCCAGCAGACAGCAAGGGGACTATGGCTACACCTTC.

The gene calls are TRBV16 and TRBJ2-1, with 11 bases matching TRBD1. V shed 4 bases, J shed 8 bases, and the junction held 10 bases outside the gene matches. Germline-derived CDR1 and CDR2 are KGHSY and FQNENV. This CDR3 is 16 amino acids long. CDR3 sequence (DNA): TGTGCCAGCAGCCTCGCCGGGACAGGGGGGATCGATGAGCAGTTCTTC. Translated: CASSLAGTGGIDEQFF.

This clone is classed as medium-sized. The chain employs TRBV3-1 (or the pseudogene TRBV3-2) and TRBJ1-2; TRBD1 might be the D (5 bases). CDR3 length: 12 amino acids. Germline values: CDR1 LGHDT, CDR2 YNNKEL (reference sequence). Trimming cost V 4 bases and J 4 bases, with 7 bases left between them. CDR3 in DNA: TGTGCCAGCAGCCTGACAGTCTATGGCTACACCTTC. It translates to CASSLTVYGYTF.

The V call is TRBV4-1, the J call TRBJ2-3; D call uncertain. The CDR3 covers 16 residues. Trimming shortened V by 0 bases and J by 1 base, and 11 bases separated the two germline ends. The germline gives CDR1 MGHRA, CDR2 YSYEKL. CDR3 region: CASSQDAELGTDTQYF. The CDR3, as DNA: TGCGCCAGCAGCCAAGACGCGGAGCTGGGCACAGATACGCAGTATTTT.

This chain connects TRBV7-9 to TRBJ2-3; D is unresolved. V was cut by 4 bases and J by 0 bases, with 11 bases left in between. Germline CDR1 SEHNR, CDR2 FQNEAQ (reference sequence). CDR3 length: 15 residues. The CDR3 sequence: CASSSQIPSTDTQYF. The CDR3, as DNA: TGTGCCAGCAGCTCCCAGATCCCTAGCACAGATACGCAGTATTTT.

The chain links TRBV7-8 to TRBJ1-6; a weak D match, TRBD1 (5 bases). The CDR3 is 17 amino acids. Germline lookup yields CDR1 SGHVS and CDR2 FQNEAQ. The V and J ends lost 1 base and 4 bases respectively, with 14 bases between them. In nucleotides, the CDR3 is TGTGCCAGCAGCTTAGGGGGACGGGGGTTGTATAATTCACCCCTCCACTTT. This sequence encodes CASSLGGRGLYNSPLHF. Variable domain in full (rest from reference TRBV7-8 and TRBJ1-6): GAGVSQSPRYKVAKRGQDVALRCDPISGHVSLFWYQQALGQGPEFLTYFQNEAQLDKSGLPSDRFFAERPEGSVSTLKIQRTQQEDSAVYLCASSLGGRGLYNSPLHFGNGTRLTVT.

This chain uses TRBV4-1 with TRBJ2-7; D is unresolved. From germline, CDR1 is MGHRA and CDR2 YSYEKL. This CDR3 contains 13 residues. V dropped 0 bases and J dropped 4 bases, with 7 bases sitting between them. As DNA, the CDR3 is TGCGCCAGCAGCCAAGAGGGCCAGTACGAGCAGTACTTC. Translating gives CASSQEGQYEQYF.

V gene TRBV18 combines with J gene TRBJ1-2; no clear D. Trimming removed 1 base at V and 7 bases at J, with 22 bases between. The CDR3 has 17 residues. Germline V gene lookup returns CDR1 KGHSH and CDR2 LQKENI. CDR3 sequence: CASSPLVEVWASFGYTF. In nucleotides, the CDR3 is TGTGCCAGCTCACCACTTGTGGAGGTTTGGGCTAGTTTTGGCTACACCTTC.

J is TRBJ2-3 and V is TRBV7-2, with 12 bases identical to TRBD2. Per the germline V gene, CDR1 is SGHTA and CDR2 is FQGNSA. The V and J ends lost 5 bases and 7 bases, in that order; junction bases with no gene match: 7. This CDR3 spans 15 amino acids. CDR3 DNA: TGTGCCAGCAGCCCTAGCGGGGGGGCTGGGAATACGCAGTATTTT. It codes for CASSPSGGAGNTQYF.

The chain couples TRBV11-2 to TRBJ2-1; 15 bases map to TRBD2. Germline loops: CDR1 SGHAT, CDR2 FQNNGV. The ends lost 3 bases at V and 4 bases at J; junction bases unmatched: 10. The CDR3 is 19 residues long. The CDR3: CASSFRGLAGGVKYNEQFF. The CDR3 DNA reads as TGTGCCAGCAGCTTTAGAGGACTAGCGGGGGGGGTTAAGTACAATGAGCAGTTCTTC.

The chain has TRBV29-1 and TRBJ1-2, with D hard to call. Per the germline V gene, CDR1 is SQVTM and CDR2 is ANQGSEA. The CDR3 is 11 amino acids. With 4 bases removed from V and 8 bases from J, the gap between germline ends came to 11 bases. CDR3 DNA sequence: TGCAGCGTTGGCGCCCCACGGGGCTACACCTTC. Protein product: CSVGAPRGYTF. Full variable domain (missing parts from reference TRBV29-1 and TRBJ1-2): SAVISQKPSRDICQRGTSLTIQCQVDSQVTMMFWYRQQPGQSLTLIATANQGSEATYESGFVIDKFPISRPNLTFSTLTVSNMSPEDSSIYLCSVGAPRGYTFGSGTRLTVV.

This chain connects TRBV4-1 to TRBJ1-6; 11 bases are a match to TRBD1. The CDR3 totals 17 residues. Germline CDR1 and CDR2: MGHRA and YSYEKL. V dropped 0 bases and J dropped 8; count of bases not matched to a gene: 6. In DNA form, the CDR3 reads TGCGCCAGCAGCCAAGAGGACAGGGGGCAGGTGTATTCACCCCTCCACTTT. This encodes CASSQEDRGQVYSPLHF.

CDR3 residues: CASSIEDKPDYNEQFF. As DNA, the CDR3 is TGTGCCAGTAGTATCGAGGACAAACCAGACTACAATGAGCAGTTCTTC. This chain joins TRBV19 and TRBJ2-1, with D possibly matching TRBD1 (5 bases). V was cut by 3 bases and J by 3 bases, with 15 bases left in between. The CDR3 consists of 16 residues. Germline V gene data show CDR1 as LNHDA and CDR2 as SQIVND (reference sequence). The full variable domain, with the rest looked up from reference TRBV19 and TRBJ2-1, is DGGITQSPKYLFRKEGQNVTLSCEQNLNHDAMYWYRQDPGQGLRLIYYSQIVNDFQKGDIAEGYSVSREKKESFPLTVTSAQKNPTAFYLCASSIEDKPDYNEQFFGPGTRLTVL.

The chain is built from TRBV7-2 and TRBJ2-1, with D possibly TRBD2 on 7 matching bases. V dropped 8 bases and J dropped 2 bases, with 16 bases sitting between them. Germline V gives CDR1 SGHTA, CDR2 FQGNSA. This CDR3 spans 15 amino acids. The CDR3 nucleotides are TGTGCCAGCTCCGGTGAGGGGGGGCCCTACAATGAGCAGTTCTTC. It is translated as CASSGEGGPYNEQFF.

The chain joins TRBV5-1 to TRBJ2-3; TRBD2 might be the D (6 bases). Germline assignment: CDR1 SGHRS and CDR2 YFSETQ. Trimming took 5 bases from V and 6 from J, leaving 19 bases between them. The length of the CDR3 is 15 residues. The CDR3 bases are TGCGCCAGCAGTGTTACGGGAGTAATGACGGATACGCAGTATTTT. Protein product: CASSVTGVMTDTQYF.

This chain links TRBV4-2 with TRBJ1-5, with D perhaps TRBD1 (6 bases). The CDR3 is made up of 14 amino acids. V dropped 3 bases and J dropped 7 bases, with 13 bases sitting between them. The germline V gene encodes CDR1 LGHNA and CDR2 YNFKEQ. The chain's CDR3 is CASSHTGNGQPQHF. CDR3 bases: TGTGCCAGCAGCCACACAGGGAACGGCCAGCCCCAGCATTTT.

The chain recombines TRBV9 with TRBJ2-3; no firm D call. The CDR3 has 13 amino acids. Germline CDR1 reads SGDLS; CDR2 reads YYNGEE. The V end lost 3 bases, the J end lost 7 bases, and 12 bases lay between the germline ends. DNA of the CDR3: TGTGCCAGCAGCGCCCTTGTTGGCAATACGCAGTATTTT. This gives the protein CASSALVGNTQYF. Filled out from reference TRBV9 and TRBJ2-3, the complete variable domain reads DSGVTQTPKHLITATGQRVTLRCSPRSGDLSVYWYQQSLDQGLQFLIQYYNGEERAKGNILERFSAQQFPDLHSELNLSSLELGDSALYFCASSALVGNTQYFGPGTRLTVL.